The clone carrying this T cell receptor (beta chain) was detected a few times. As yet, its antigen is unknown. The germline V gene encodes CDR1 DFQATT and CDR2 SNEGSKA (reference sequence). V was pared by 7 bases and J by 1 base, with 7 bases between. The CDR3 runs 11 residues. These data belong to a study of T cells in Graves' hyperthyroidism and ophthalmopathy. Study-wide points: The model foresaw ophthalmopathy a median roughly 6 months prior to onset. Most thyroid-expanded clonotypes above 0.001 were also found in blood.

There were TCR beta CDR3 regions amplified from RNA transcripts. An initial round of RT-PCR targeting the TCR CDR3 relied on the HTBI primer set. TCRdb reprocessed the multiplex PCR reads with MiXCR, giving one entry per CDR3 protein. In the table there are 490,000 or so distinct CDR3 sequences, 46% of which are singletons. Sequencing used peripheral blood or thyroid tissue (not recorded which). V is TRBV20-1 and J is TRBJ2-5; no definite D call. The receptor was derived from an adult woman with Graves' disease, either hyperthyroidism or ophthalmopathy (not recorded which). CDR3 sequence (DNA): TGCAGTGGCGAGATCCAAGAGACCCAGTACTTC. Translation: CSGEIQETQYF.